This paragraph reports one T cell receptor (beta chain). This CDR3 comprises 14 residues. Between the trimmed V and J ends, which lost 5 bases and 5 bases, there was a span of 15 bases. Germline CDR1 SSHAT, CDR2 FNYEAQ (reference sequence). This sample stems from a study of blood T cell repertoires in COVID-19. Study information: The origin of the acute and convalescent COVID-19 samples was the United States, Italy and Spain. T cells, B-cell-depleted T cells, or PBMCs supplied cDNA or gDNA.

Per the study methods: Amplification of reference gene primers was used by the study to estimate nucleated cell counts. Data came from immunoSEQ multiplex PCR; TCRdb stores just in-frame clones and leaves some out. V, J and clone size are taken as reported in that table, and D and trimming were inferred from the DNA itself. The sample yields some 220,000 clones, approximately 83% seen once. Patients of the Seattle cohort, enrolled during active infection, were followed longitudinally. This TCR was recovered from a woman younger than 45 with COVID-19, enrolled during active disease. Sequencing was carried out using peripheral blood. The rearrangement uses TRBV7-7 and TRBJ2-5; the D gene is possibly TRBD2 (5 bases). The chain's CDR3 is CASSPQPSSETQYF. CDR3 DNA: TGTGCCAGCAGCCCGCAGCCTAGCTCCGAGACCCAGTACTTC.